This T cell receptor (beta chain) was captured by sequencing in a study of blood T cell repertoires in COVID-19. The wider study: Whether acute or convalescent, the COVID-19 samples came from the United States, Italy and Spain. PBMCs, B-cell-depleted T cells, or T cells provided the cDNA or gDNA that made up the material.

CDR1 and CDR2 from the germline V gene are GTSNPN and SVGIG (reference sequence). This CDR3 comprises 12 residues. V lost 3 bases, J lost 4 bases, and 3 bases stayed unmatched. Data came from immunoSEQ multiplex PCR; TCRdb stores just in-frame clones and leaves some out. The sample includes about 59,000 clones, around 88% of them seen just once. The clonotype was recovered from an elderly woman with active COVID-19. This chain joins TRBV30 and TRBJ2-7; 7 bases are shared with TRBD1. Sequencing was done on a sample of peripheral blood. CDR3 amino acids: CAWSRGSYEQYF. The CDR3 DNA is TGTGCCTGGAGCAGGGGGTCGTACGAGCAGTACTTC.